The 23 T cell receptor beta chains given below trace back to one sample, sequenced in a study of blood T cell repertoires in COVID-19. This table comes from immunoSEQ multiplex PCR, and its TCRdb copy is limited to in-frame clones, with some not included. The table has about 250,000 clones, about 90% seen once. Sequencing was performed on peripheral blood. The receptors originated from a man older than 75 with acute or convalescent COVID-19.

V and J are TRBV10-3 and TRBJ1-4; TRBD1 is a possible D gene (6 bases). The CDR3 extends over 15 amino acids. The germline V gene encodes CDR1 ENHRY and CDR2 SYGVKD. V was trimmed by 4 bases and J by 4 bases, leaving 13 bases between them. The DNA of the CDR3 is TGTGCCATCAGTGCCTCGGGACAAAGTAATGAAAAACTGTTTTTT. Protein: CAISASGQSNEKLFF.

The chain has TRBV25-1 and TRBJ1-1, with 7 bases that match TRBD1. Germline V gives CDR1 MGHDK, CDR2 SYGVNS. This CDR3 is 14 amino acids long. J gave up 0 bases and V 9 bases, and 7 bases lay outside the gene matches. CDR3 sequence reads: CASSQTGLNTEAFF. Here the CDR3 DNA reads TGTGCCAGTTCGCAGACAGGGTTGAACACTGAAGCTTTCTTT. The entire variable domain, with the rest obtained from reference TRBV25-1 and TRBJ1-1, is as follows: EADIYQTPRYLVIGTGKKITLECSQTMGHDKMYWYQQDPGMELHLIHYSYGVNSTEKGDLSSESTVSRIRTEHFPLTLESARPSHTSQYLCASSQTGLNTEAFFGQGTRLTVV.

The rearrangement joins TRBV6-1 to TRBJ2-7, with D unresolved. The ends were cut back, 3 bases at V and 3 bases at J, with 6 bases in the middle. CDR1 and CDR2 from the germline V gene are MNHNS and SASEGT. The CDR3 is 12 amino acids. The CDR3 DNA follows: TGTGCCAGCAGTGATATTTACTACGAGCAGTACTTC. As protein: CASSDIYYEQYF.

The CDR3 here is CASSLGGTGIIEQFF. The CDR3 bases are TGCGCCAGCAGCTTGGGTGGGACAGGGATTATTGAGCAGTTCTTC. The chain uses TRBV5-1 and TRBJ2-1, with 9 positions matching TRBD1. V gave up 0 bases and J gave up 9 bases; unmatched junction bases: 7. Germline CDR1 and CDR2: SGHRS and YFSETQ. This CDR3 comprises 15 residues.

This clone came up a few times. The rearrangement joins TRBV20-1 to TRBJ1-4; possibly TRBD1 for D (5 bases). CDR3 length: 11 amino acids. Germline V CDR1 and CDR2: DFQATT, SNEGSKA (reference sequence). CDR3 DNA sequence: TGCAGCGTCGGACACCTCGAAAAACTGTTTTTT. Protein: CSVGHLEKLFF.

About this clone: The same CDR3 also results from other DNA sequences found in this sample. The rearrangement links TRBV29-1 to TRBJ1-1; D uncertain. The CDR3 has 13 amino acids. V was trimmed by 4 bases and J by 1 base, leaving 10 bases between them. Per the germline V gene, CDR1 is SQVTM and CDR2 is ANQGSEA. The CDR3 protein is CSVARLPNTEAFF. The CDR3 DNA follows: TGCAGCGTTGCCAGGCTCCCGAACACTGAAGCTTTCTTT.

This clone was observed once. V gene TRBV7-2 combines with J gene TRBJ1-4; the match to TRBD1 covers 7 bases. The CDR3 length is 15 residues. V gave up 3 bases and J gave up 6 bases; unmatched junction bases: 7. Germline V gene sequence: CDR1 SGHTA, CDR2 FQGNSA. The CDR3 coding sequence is TGTGCCAGCAGCTTTAACAAGGGGGCGGATGAAAAACTGTTTTTT. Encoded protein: CASSFNKGADEKLFF. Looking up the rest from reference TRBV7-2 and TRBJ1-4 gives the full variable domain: GAGVSQSPSNKVTEKGKDVELRCDPISGHTALYWYRQSLGQGLEFLIYFQGNSAPDKSGLPSDRFSAERTGGSVSTLTIQRTQQEDSAVYLCASSFNKGADEKLFFGSGTQLSVL.

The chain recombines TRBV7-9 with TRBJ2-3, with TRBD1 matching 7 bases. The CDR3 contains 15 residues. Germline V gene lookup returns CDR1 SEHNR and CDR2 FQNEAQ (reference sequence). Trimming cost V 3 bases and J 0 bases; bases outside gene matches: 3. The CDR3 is CASSLLDRSTDTQYF. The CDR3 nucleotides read TGTGCCAGCAGCTTGCTGGACAGGAGCACAGATACGCAGTATTTT.

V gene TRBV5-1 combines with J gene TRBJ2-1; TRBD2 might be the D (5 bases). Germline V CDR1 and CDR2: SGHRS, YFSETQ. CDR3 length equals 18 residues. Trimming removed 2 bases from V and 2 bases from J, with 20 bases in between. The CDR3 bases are TGCGCCAGCAGCTTCCACTCACGGGGAAGGGAAGCCTACAATGAGCAGTTCTTC. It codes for CASSFHSRGREAYNEQFF.

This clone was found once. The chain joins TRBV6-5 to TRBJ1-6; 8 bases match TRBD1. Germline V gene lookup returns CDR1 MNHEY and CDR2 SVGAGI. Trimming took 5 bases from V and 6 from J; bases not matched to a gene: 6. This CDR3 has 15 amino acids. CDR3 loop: CASSPDRAGNSPLHF. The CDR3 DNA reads TGTGCCAGCAGTCCGGACAGGGCTGGTAATTCACCCCTCCACTTT.

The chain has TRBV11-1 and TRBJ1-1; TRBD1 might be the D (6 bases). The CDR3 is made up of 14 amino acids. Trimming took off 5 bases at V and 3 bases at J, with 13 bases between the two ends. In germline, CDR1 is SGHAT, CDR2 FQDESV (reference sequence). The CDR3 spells CASSTRQEDTEAFF. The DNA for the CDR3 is TGTGCCAGCAGCACCCGACAGGAGGACACTGAAGCTTTCTTT. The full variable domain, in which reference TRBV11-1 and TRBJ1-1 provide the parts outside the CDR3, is EAEVAQSPRYKITEKSQAVAFWCDPISGHATLYWYRQILGQGPELLVQFQDESVVDDSQLPKDRFSAERLKGVDSTLKIQPAELGDSAMYLCASSTRQEDTEAFFGQGTRLTVV.

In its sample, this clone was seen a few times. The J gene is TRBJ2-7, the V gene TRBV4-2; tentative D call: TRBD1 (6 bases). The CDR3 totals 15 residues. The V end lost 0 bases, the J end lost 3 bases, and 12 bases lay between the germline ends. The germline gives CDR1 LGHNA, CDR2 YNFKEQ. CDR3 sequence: CASSQEGAQNYEQYF. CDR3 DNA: TGTGCCAGCAGCCAAGAGGGGGCACAAAACTACGAGCAGTACTTC.

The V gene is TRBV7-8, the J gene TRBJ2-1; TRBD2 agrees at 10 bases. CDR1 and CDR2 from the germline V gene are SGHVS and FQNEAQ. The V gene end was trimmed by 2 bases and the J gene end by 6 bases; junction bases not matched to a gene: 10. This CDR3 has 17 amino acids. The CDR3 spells CASSLWPPGLATNEQFF. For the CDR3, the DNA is TGTGCCAGCAGCTTATGGCCCCCGGGACTAGCGACCAATGAGCAGTTCTTC.

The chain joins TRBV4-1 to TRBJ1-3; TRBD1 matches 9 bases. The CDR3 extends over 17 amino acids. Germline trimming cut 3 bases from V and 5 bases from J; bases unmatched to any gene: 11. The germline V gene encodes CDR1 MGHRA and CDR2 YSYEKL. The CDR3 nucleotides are TGCGCCAGCAGCCAGGCGACGGGACAGGGTTGGCGAAACACCATATATTTT. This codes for CASSQATGQGWRNTIYF.

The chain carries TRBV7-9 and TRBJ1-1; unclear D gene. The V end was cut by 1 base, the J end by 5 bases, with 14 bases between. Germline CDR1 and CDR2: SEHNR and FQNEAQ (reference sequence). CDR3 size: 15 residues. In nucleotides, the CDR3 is TGTGCCAGCAGCTTAGGGCTGGGGAGAAATACTGAAGCTTTCTTT. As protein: CASSLGLGRNTEAFF.

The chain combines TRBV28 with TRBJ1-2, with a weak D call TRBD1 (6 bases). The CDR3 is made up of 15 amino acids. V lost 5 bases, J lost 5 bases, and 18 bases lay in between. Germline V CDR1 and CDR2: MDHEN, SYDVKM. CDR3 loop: CASSTQGVQYYGYTF. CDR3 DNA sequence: TGTGCCAGCAGTACACAGGGCGTTCAGTATTATGGCTACACCTTC.

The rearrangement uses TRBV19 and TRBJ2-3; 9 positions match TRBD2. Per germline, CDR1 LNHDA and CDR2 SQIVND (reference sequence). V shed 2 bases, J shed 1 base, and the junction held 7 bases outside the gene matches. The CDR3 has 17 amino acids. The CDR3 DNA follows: TGTGCCAGTAGTATAAGATCGATAGCGGGGGGCACAGATACGCAGTATTTT. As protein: CASSIRSIAGGTDTQYF.

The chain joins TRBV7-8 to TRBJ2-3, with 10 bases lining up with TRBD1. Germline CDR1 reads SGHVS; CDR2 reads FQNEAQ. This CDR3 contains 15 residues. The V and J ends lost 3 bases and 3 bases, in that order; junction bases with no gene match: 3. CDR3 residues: CASSFDRGLTDTQYF. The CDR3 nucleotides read TGTGCCAGCAGCTTTGACAGGGGGCTGACAGATACGCAGTATTTT.

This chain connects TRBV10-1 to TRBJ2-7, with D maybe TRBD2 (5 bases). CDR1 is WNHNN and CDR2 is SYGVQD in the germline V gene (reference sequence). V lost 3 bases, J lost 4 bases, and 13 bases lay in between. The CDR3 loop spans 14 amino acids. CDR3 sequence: CASSDPGMSYEQYF. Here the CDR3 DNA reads TGCGCCAGCAGTGACCCCGGGATGAGTTACGAGCAGTACTTC.

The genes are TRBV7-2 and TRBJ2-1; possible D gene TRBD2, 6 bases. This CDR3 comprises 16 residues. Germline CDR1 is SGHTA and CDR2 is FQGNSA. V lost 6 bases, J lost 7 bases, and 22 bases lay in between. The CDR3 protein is CASRMLASPEGNEQFF. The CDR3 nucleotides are TGTGCCAGCAGGATGCTAGCGTCCCCGGAGGGGAATGAGCAGTTCTTC.

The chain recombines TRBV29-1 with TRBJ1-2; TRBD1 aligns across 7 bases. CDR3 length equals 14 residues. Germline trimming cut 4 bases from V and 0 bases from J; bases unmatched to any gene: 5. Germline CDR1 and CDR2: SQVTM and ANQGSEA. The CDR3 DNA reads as TGCAGCGTTGGTGGGACAGTTCCTAACTATGGCTACACCTTC. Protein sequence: CSVGGTVPNYGYTF.

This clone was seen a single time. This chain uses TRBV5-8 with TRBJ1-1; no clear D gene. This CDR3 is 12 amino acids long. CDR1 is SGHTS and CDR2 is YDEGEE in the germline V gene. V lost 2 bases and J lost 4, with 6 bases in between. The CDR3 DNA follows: TGTGCCAGCAGCTTCGTGGCCACTGAAGCTTTCTTT. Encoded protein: CASSFVATEAFF.

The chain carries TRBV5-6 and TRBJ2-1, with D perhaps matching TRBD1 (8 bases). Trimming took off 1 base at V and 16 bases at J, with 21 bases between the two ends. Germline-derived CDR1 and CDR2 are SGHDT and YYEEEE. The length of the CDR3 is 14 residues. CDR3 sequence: CASSLWGGRTGLFF. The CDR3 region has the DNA TGTGCCAGCAGCTTGTGGGGGGGGCGGACAGGGCTTTTCTTC.